This TCR beta chain emerged from a study of beta chain features in type 1 diabetes. V shed 4 bases and J 6 bases; nucleotides not matched to a gene: 14. Germline CDR1 reads GTSNPN; CDR2 reads SVGIG (reference sequence). The length of the CDR3 is 15 residues. All of the isolated RNA was reverse transcribed, so expressed TCRB transcripts were sequenced. Assay: immunoSEQ multiplex PCR; the TCRdb copy retains only in-frame clones and omits some. The sample lists about 400,000 clones, over 9.5% occurring once. Study results and limitations: The study found moderately but significantly shorter TCRB CDR3s in all four CD4+ subsets of Type 1 diabetes patients.

With respect to this clone: What it binds is not known.

This TCR was sampled from a young man in good health. V gene TRBV30 combines with J gene TRBJ1-2; 7 nucleotides match TRBD1. Sequencing was done on a sample of naive CD4+ T cells from blood. The CDR3 is CAWNRRRQGPNGYTF. The CDR3 coding sequence is TGTGCCTGGAACCGACGCCGACAGGGACCGAATGGCTACACCTTC.